This TCR beta chain was retrieved from a study of PD-1 blockade in mismatch repair-deficient tumors. Whole-study results and caveats: Rapid post-treatment expansion, then contraction, generally preceding radiologic response, marked tumor-resident clones.

The table lists this clone with a count of one. No antigen is known for it. The data were produced by immunoSEQ multiplex PCR, yet TCRdb's version contains in-frame clones alone and is incomplete. Of tens of thousands of clones listed, more than 80% are singletons. The CDR3 length is 15 residues. V lost 6 bases, J lost 7 bases, and 19 bases lay in between. Germline V gene data show CDR1 as SGHAT and CDR2 as FQNNGV. The clonotype was recovered from an adult with mismatch repair-deficient cancer. Sequences were derived from peripheral blood, sampled 12 weeks after starting pembrolizumab. The chain is built from TRBV11-2 and TRBJ2-1; D call uncertain. The CDR3 DNA reads as TGTGCCAGCAGTAAAACAGCGAGTTTTCGGAATGAGCAGTTCTTC. It translates to CASSKTASFRNEQFF.